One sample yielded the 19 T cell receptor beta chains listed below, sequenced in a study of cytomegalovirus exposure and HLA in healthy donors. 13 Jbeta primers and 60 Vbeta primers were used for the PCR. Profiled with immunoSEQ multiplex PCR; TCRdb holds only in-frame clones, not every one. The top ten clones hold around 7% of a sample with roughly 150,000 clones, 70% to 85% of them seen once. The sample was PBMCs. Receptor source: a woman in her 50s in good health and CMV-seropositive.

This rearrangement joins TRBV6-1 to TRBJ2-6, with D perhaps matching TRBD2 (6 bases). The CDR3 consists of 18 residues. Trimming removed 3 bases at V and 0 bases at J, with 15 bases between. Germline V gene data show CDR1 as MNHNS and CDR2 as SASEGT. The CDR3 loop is CASSEGTGGGSGANVLTF. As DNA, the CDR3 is TGTGCCAGCAGTGAGGGGACTGGAGGAGGCTCTGGGGCCAACGTCCTGACTTTC.

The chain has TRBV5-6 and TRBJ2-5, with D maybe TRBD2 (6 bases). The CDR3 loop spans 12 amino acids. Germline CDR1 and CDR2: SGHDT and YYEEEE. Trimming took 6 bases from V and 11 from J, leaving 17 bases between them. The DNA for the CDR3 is TGTGCCAGCAATTACGGGGGAAGCGTGCAGTACTTC. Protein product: CASNYGGSVQYF.

The CDR3 nucleotides are TGTGCCAGCTCTCTGGAGGGGTCTAACACCGGGGAGCTGTTTTTT. It translates to CASSLEGSNTGELFF. The gene calls are TRBV2 and TRBJ2-2; D is perhaps TRBD2 (6 bases). Per the germline V gene, CDR1 is SNHLY and CDR2 is FYNNEI. Trimming took off 8 bases at V and 2 bases at J, with 15 bases between the two ends. This CDR3 comprises 15 residues.

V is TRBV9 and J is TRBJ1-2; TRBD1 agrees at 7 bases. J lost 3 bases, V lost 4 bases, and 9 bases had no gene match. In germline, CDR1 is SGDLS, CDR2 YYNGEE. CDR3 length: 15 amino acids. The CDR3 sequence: CASSPHRDRDYGYTF. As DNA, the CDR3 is TGTGCCAGCAGCCCACACCGCGACAGGGACTATGGCTACACCTTC.

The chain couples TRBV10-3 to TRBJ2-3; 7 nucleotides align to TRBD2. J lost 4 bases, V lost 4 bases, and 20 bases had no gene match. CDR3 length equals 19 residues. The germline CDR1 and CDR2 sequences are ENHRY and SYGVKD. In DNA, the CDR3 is TGTGCCATCAGTGGTTCCGGGACCCACCTTAGCGGGCTCGCAGATACGCAGTATTTT. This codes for CAISGSGTHLSGLADTQYF.

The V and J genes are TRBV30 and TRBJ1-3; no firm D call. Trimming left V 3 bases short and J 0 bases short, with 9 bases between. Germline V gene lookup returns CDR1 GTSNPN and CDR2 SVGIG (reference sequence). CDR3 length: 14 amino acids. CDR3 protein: CAWRQLNSGNTIYF. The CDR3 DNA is TGTGCCTGGAGACAGCTAAACTCTGGAAACACCATATATTTT.

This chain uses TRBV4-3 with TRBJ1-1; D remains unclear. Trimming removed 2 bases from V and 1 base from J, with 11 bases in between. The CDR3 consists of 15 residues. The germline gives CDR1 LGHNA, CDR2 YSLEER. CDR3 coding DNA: TGCGCCAGCAGCCAAAGAGTGGCAGGGAACACTGAAGCTTTCTTT. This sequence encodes CASSQRVAGNTEAFF.

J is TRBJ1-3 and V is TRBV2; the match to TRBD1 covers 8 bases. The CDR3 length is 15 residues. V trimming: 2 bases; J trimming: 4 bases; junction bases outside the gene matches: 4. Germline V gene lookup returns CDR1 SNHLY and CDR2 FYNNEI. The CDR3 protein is CASSEQGAPGNTIYF. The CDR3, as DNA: TGTGCCAGCAGTGAACAGGGGGCGCCCGGAAACACCATATATTTT.

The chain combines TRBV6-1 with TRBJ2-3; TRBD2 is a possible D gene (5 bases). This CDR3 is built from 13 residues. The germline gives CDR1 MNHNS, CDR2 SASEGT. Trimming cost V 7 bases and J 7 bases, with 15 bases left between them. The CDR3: CASTLGGWNTQYF. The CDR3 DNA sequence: TGTGCCAGCACGTTAGGAGGTTGGAATACGCAGTATTTT.

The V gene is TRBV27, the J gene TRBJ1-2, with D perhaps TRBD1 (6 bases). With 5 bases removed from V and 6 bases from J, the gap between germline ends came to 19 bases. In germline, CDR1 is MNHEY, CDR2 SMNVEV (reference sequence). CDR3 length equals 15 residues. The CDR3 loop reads CASSPRAGGLDGYTF. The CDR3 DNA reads TGTGCCAGCAGTCCCCGGGCTGGGGGCTTGGATGGCTACACCTTC.

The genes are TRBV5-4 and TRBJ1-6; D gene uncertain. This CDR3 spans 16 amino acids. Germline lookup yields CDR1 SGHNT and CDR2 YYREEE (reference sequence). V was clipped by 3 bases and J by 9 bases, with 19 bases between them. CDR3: CASSSGMGSVRSPLHF. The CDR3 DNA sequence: TGTGCCAGCAGCTCCGGGATGGGGTCGGTGCGTTCACCCCTCCACTTT.

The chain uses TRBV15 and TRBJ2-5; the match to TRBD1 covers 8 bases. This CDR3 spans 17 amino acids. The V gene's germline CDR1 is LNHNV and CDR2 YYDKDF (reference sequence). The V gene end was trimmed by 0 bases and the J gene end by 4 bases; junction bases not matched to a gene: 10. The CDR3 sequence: CATSRDRGQGALETQYF. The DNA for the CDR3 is TGTGCCACCAGCAGAGATCGAGGTCAGGGGGCTTTAGAGACCCAGTACTTC.

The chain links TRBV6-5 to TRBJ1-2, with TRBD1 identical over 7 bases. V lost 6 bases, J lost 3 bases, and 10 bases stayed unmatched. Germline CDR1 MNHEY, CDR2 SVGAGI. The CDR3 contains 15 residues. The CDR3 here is CASSSTGAGYYGYTF. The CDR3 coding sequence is TGTGCCAGCAGCAGTACAGGGGCGGGGTACTATGGCTACACCTTC.

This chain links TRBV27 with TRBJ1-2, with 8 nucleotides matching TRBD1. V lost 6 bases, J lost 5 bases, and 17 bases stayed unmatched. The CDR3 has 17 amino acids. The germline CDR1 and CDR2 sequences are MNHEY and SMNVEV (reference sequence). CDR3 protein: CASSRRPGQGGRYGYTF. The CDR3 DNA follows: TGTGCCAGCAGCAGACGTCCCGGACAGGGCGGGCGTTATGGCTACACCTTC.

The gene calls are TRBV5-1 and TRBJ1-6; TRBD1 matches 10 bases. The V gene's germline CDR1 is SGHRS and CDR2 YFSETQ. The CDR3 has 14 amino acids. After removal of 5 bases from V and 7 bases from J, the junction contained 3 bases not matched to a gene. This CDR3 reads CASSSDRGNSPLHF. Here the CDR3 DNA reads TGCGCCAGCAGTTCGGACAGGGGGAATTCACCCCTCCACTTT.

The CDR3 reads CASSVDTGNTIYF. CDR3 DNA: TGTGCCAGCAGCGTAGATACTGGAAACACCATATATTTT. This chain connects TRBV9 to TRBJ1-3; the D is unclear. V dropped 0 bases and J dropped 2 bases, with 3 bases sitting between them. Germline-derived CDR1 and CDR2 are SGDLS and YYNGEE. The CDR3 sequence is 13 residues long. Full variable domain (remainder filled in from reference TRBV9 and TRBJ1-3): DSGVTQTPKHLITATGQRVTLRCSPRSGDLSVYWYQQSLDQGLQFLIQYYNGEERAKGNILERFSAQQFPDLHSELNLSSLELGDSALYFCASSVDTGNTIYFGEGSWLTVV.

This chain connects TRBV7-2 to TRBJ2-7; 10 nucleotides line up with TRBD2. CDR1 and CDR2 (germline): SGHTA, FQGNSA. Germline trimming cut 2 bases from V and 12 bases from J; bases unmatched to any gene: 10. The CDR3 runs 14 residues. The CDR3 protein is CASSLITSGAVTYF. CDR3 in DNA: TGTGCCAGCAGCTTAATTACTAGCGGGGCGGTTACGTACTTC.

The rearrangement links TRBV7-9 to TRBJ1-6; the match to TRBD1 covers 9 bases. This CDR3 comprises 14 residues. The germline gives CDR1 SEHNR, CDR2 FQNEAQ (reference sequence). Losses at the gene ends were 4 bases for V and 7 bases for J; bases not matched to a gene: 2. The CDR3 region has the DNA TGTGCCAGCAGCTCGGGACAGGGCAATTCACCCCTCCACTTT. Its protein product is CASSSGQGNSPLHF.

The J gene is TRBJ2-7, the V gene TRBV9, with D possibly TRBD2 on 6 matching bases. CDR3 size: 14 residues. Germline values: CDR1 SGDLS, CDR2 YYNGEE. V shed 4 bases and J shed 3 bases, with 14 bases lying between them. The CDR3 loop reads CASSPGGTDYEQYF. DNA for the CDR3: TGTGCCAGCAGCCCCGGGGGAACAGACTACGAGCAGTACTTC.